This T cell receptor beta chain emerged from a study of blood T cell repertoires in COVID-19. Study summary: COVID-19 samples, acute and convalescent, were from the United States, Italy and Spain.

Participants spanned ages about 18 to 100 years and resided in roughly 22 US areas. CDR1 and CDR2 from the germline V gene are MNHEY and SMNVEV (reference sequence). This CDR3 spans 15 amino acids. Trimming removed 3 bases at V and 0 bases at J, with 9 bases between. Per the original methods: From reference gene primer amplification, estimates of nucleated cell counts were derived. Produced via immunoSEQ multiplex PCR; TCRdb's table is partial and in-frame only. The D gene and trimming were derived from the DNA, and the V and J assignments and clone size from that table. The sample contains more than 350,000 clones, about 83% of which appear only once.

Sequenced material: PBMCs or T cells enriched from blood (not recorded which). The receptor was derived from a woman aged 45-65 years who had recovered from COVID-19. The V and J genes are TRBV27 and TRBJ2-1; D ambiguous. The CDR3 DNA is TGTGCCAGCAGTTTCCGACTGAGCTCCTACAATGAGCAGTTCTTC. Its protein is CASSFRLSSYNEQFF.